The 5 T cell receptor beta chains in this list originate from one sample, sequenced in a study of shared clonotypes between healthy human individuals. CD45RO negativity and positive selection for CCR7 defined naive CD8 cells, a population that excluded terminally differentiated effector memory CD45RA+ cells. The method was immunoSEQ multiplex PCR; TCRdb's version includes in-frame clones alone and lacks a portion of them. The sample lists around 2,000,000 clones, approximately 94% occurring once. The sample taken for sequencing was naive CD8+ T cells sorted from blood. The source of these receptors is a man between 18 and 35 years old in good health.

The chain is built from TRBV10-3 and TRBJ1-5; no clear D gene. The V gene lost 3 bases and the J gene lost 0 bases, with 9 bases spanning the gap. CDR1 ENHRY and CDR2 SYGVKD come from the germline V gene. The CDR3 covers 15 residues. CDR3 in DNA: TGTGCCATCAGTGATTTATACGATAGCAATCAGCCCCAGCATTTT. This codes for CAISDLYDSNQPQHF.

The rearrangement joins TRBV6-1 to TRBJ2-3; D gene uncertain. V shed 1 base and J shed 2 bases, with 10 bases lying between them. Germline CDR1 reads MNHNS; CDR2 reads SASEGT. The CDR3 length is 15 residues. The CDR3 is CASSEEGYSTDTQYF. The CDR3 DNA reads TGTGCCAGCAGTGAAGAAGGGTACTCCACAGATACGCAGTATTTT.

In its sample, this clone was seen once. This rearrangement joins TRBV10-2 to TRBJ1-5; D not resolved. The CDR3 extends over 13 amino acids. Trimming shortened V by 7 bases and J by 6 bases, and 13 bases separated the two germline ends. Germline V gives CDR1 WSHSY, CDR2 SAAADI. CDR3 sequence: CASNPTRPQPQHF. CDR3 coding DNA: TGCGCCAGCAACCCGACCCGGCCTCAGCCCCAGCATTTT.

V is TRBV6-5 and J is TRBJ1-5, with TRBD1 as a possible D gene (6 bases). Trimming pared 6 bases from V and 6 bases from J, leaving 18 bases between. Germline V CDR1 and CDR2: MNHEY, SVGAGI. The CDR3 is made up of 15 amino acids. As DNA, the CDR3 is TGTGCCAGCAGCCCGACAGGAACCTTCGGTCAGCCCCAGCATTTT. Its protein product is CASSPTGTFGQPQHF.

The rearrangement links TRBV10-2 to TRBJ2-1, with 7 bases lining up with TRBD1. In germline, CDR1 is WSHSY, CDR2 SAAADI. The CDR3 spans 15 residues. V shed 4 bases, J shed 5 bases, and the junction held 8 bases outside the gene matches. CDR3 amino acids: CASSGEGAFHNEQFF. The CDR3 DNA sequence: TGCGCCAGCAGTGGCGAGGGGGCCTTTCACAATGAGCAGTTCTTC.